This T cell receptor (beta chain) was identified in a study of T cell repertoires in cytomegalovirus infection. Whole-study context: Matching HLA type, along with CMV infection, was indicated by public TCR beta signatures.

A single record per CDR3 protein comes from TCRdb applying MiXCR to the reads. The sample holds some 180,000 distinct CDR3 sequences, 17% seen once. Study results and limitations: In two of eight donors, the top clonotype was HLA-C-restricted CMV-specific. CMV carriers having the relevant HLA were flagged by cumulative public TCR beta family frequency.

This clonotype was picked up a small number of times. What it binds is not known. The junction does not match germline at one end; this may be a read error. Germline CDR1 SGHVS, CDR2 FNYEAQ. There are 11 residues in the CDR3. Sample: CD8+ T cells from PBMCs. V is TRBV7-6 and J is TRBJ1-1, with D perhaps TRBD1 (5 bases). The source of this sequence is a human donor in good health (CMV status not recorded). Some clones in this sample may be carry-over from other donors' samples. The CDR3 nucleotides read TGTGCCAGCAGCTTAGGCGACAGCCCAAACTTT. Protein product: CASSLGDSPNF.